Reported below is one TCR beta chain. Its antigen remains undetermined. The input lacks base qualities; no much larger clone sits a single base away. From cysteine to phenylalanine, the CDR3 is 14 amino acids long. The kept DNA is CDR3 alone, 42 bases in frame from the first base. Unmatched junction bases come to 2, with V trimmed by 3 bases and J by 4 bases. CDR1 and CDR2, per the germline V gene, are SGHVS and FNYEAQ. This specimen comes from a study of siplizumab effects on memory and regulatory T cells (dated by TCRdb to between 2017 and 2020). General notes on the study: The effect of the anti-CD2 antibody siplizumab on alloreactive T-cell subsets was examined in allogeneic mixed lymphocyte reactions constructed from human PBMCs. Overall study results and their limits: Whether proliferating Tregs from siplizumab cultures were suppressive was not functionally confirmed. Siplizumab significantly lowered the cumulative frequency of alloreactive sequences that could be traced to unstimulated CD4+ memory T cells. For roughly 80-96% of proliferating CD4+ or CD8+ clones, no naive or memory phenotype could be assigned. Unstimulated naive T cells appeared to be more diverse than memory T cells, and naive cells seemed to make a substantial contribution to the alloresponse. Among mappable alloreactive CD4+ clones, the Treg-derived fraction averaged about 70% with siplizumab versus around 25% in control reactions. Because sequences below about 10^-5 frequency were poorly captured, only a minor fraction of alloreactive clones could be mapped to unstimulated subsets.

Sorted unstimulated T cells and proliferating T cells recovered from mixed lymphocyte reactions underwent TCRbeta CDR3 sequencing. Fresh whole blood from approximately 9 HLA-typed healthy donors was used to isolate PBMCs. To map where alloreactive clones came from, unstimulated CD4+ regulatory T cells were FACS-sorted. Library generation was performed with the immunoSEQ multiplex PCR assay. Roughly 10^5 TCR templates per sample were assayed on the deep sequencing platform. Genomic DNA extracted from sorted T cells was used for TCRbeta CDR3 sequencing. The authors processed their data as follows. The R programming language was used for clonal analysis of TCRbeta CDR3 data. Alloreactive CD4+ and CD8+ clones were defined by comparing unstimulated samples with post-reaction CFSE-low samples. Regulatory or non-regulatory origin of alloreactive CD4+ clones was assigned by matching sequences to the sorted unstimulated Treg and non-Treg repertoires. This immuneACCESS table, as held by TCRdb, lists in-frame sequences with V and J called but not all clones. Of the missing ones, under half trace to an unresolved V gene in checked studies; the others have no known cause. V and J calls and clone size are copied from that table; D and trimming were computed from the DNA. This sample lists some 100,000 clones; 85% to 95% were detected once. The ten largest clones capture roughly 0.61% of the sample.

The sequence links TRBV7-6 to TRBJ1-1; 10 of the junction bases match TRBD1. This sequence originates from a human donor in good health. Material for sequencing was Tregs sorted from blood. The nucleotides read TGTGCCAGCAGCTTGAGGACAGGGGGCACTGAAGCTTTCTTT. It translates to CASSLRTGGTEAFF.